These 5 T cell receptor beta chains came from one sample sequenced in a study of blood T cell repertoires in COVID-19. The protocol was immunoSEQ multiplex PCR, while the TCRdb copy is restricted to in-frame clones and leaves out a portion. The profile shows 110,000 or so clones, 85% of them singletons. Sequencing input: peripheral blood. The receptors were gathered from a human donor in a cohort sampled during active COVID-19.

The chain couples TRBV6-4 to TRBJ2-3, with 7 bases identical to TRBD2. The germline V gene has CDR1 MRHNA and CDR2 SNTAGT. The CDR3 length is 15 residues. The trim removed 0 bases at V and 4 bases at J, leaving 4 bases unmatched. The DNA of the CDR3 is TGTGCCAGCAGTGACTCGGGCCTAGCGGCAGATACGCAGTATTTT. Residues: CASSDSGLAADTQYF.

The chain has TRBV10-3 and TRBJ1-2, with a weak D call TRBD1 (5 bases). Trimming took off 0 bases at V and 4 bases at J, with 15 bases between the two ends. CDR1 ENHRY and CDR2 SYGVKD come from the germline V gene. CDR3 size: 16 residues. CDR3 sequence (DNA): TGTGCCATCAGTGAGTCGGCAGCCAGACAGATCTATGGCTACACCTTC. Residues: CAISESAARQIYGYTF.

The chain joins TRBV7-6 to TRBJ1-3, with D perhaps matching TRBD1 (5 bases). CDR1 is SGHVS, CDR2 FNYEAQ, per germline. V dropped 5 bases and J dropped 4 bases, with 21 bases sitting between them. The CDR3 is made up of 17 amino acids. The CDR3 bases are TGTGCCAGCAGCCGGGGGACCCCACAGATCGGAGGAAACACCATATATTTT. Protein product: CASSRGTPQIGGNTIYF.

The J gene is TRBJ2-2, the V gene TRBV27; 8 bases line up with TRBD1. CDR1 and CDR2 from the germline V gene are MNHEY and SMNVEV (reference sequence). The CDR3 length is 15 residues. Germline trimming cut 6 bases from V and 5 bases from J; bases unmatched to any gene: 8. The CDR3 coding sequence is TGTGCCAGCAGGCGACAGGGGCGCGAGACCGGGGAGCTGTTTTTT. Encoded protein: CASRRQGRETGELFF.

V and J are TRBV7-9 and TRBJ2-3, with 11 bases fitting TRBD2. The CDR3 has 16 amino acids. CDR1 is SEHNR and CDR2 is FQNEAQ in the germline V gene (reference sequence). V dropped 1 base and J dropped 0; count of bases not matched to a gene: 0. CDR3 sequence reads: CASSLGLAGSTDTQYF. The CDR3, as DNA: TGTGCCAGCAGCTTAGGACTAGCGGGGAGCACAGATACGCAGTATTTT.